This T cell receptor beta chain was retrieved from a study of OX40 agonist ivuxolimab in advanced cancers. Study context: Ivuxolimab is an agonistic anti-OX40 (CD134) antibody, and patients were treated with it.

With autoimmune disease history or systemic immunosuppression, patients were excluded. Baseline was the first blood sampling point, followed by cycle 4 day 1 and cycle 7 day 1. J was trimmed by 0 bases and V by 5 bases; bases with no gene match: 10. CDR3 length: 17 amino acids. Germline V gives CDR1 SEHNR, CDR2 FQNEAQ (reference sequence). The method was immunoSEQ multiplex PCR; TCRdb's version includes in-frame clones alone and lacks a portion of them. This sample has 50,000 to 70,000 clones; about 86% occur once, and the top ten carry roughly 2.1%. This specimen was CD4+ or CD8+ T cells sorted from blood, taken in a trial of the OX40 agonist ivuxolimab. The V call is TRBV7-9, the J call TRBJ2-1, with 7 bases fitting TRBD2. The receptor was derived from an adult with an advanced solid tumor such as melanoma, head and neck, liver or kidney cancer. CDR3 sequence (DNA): TGTGCCAGCAGCGCCCGACTAGCACTGAGCTCCTACAATGAGCAGTTCTTC. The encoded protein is CASSARLALSSYNEQFF.